This TCR beta chain derives from a study of identical twins. The cDNA had a unique molecular identifier and a template-switch universal primer site. A single record per CDR3 protein comes from TCRdb applying MiXCR to the 5' RACE reads. The table lists about 530,000 distinct CDR3 sequences, about 20% of them singletons. About this clonotype: Its target is not known.

Notes on the study in general: Twins shared beta out-of-frame sequences in excess, but this excess was weaker. Analyses of zero insertions could, in part, be confounded by invariant MAIT and iNKT cells.

The germline CDR1 and CDR2 sequences are LNHNV and YYDKDF (reference sequence). This CDR3 comprises 21 residues. The V gene end was trimmed by 0 bases and the J gene end by 6 bases; junction bases not matched to a gene: 23. Separately, the same data were catalogued under a study of yellow fever vaccine responses in identical twins.

The receptor comes from a woman between 18 and 29 years old in good health. The rearrangement uses TRBV15 and TRBJ2-1, with 7 bases identical to TRBD2. The sequenced material came from CD4+ T cells sorted from blood. The CDR3 is CATSRDPGFLGGSYWGNEQFF. DNA of the CDR3: TGTGCCACCAGCAGAGACCCTGGGTTTTTGGGAGGGTCCTACTGGGGCAATGAGCAGTTCTTC.